The 27 T cell receptor beta chains in this list originate from one sample, sequenced in a study of T cell clonality in common variable immunodeficiency. Profiled with immunoSEQ multiplex PCR; TCRdb holds only in-frame clones, not every one. The sample presents tens of thousands of clones, none singletons. The sequencing sample was made of peripheral blood mononuclear cells. These receptors all come from a person between 18 and 75 years old in good health.

This clone was counted ten times or more. The CDR3 end lies 3 residues beyond the end of the read and is filled in from the germline J gene. The rearrangement joins TRBV12-3 or TRBV12-4 to TRBJ2-1, with TRBD2 as a possible D gene (6 bases). Trimming stripped 5 bases from V and 7 bases from J, with 15 bases between. There are 14 residues in the CDR3. CDR3 bases read: TGTGCCAGCAGTCTATTGGGACTCTTTAATGAG. It encodes CASSLLGLFNE. The whole CDR3 protein reads CASSLLGLFNEQFF.

In its sample, this clone was seen many times. With the read ending 3 residues before the CDR3 end, the germline J gene is used to fill in that end. The rearrangement uses TRBV5-1 and TRBJ2-1; a possible D gene is TRBD2 (7 bases). The CDR3 length is 15 residues. V gave up 0 bases and J gave up 5 bases, with 12 bases separating them. The V gene's germline CDR1 is SGHRS and CDR2 YFSETQ. CDR3 in amino acids: CASSLGWRGHNEQFF. Partial CDR3 DNA: TGCGCCAGCAGCTTGGGATGGCGGGGGCACAATGAG.

This clone was seen repeatedly, ten times or more. The read finishes 3 residues shy of the CDR3 end, and the germline J gene is used to complete it. This chain links TRBV6-2 or TRBV6-3 with TRBJ2-7; 11 nucleotides match TRBD1. This CDR3 comprises 15 residues. Germline CDR1 reads MNHEY; CDR2 reads SVGEGT. V dropped 2 bases and J dropped 3; count of bases not matched to a gene: 3. The CDR3 spells CASSYRGQGVYEQYF. The CDR3 bases that were read are TGTGCCAGCAGTTACCGGGGACAGGGGGTCTACGAG.

This clone was recorded at least ten times. The read falls 3 residues short of the CDR3 end, and the missing part is taken from the germline J gene. V gene TRBV7-6 combines with J gene TRBJ2-1; 8 nucleotides line up with TRBD1. The junction had 11 bases not matched to a gene; V was cut back by 5 bases and J by 5 bases. Germline CDR1 reads SGHVS; CDR2 reads FNYEAQ. The CDR3 totals 16 residues. The sequenced part of the CDR3 DNA is TGTGCCAGCAGCCCGATTTTGGACAGGGTAGACAATGAG. Translation: CASSPILDRVDNE. From start to end, the CDR3 is CASSPILDRVDNEQFF.

This clone was found many times. The read ends 3 residues early relative to the CDR3; the germline J gene fills the gap. The chain joins TRBV11-3 to TRBJ2-2; 7 bases are shared with TRBD2. The CDR3 totals 15 residues. Germline assignment: CDR1 SGHNT and CDR2 YENEEA. Unmatched junction bases numbered 7, after V lost 5 bases and J lost 4 bases. The chain's CDR3 is CASSPPGTTTGELFF. The CDR3 DNA, read in part, is TGTGCCAGCAGCCCCCCCGGGACTACCACCGGGGAG.

The sample holds many counts of this clone. The read falls 3 residues short of the CDR3 end, and the missing part is taken from the germline J gene. The chain is built from TRBV7-2 and TRBJ2-6; D possibly corresponds to TRBD2 (6 bases). The V end lost 3 bases, the J end lost 1 base, and 7 bases lay between the germline ends. Germline V gene lookup returns CDR1 SGHTA and CDR2 FQGNSA. The CDR3 is 15 residues long. The DNA read from the CDR3 is TGTGCCAGCAGCTTTGGGGGGTCTGGGGCCAACGTC. Amino acids: CASSFGGSGANV. In full, the CDR3 is CASSFGGSGANVLTF.

This clone came up many times. The CDR3 is cut off 3 residues early in the read; its end comes from the germline J gene. The chain has TRBV19 and TRBJ2-7, with D possibly TRBD2 on 5 matching bases. CDR1 and CDR2 (germline): LNHDA, SQIVND (reference sequence). Trimming left V 7 bases short and J 0 bases short, with 10 bases between. There are 13 residues in the CDR3. The CDR3 region is CASKNSGSYEQYF. The covered CDR3 bases are TGTGCCAGTAAAAACAGCGGCTCCTACGAG.

In its sample, this clone was seen many times. The CDR3 is cut off 3 residues early in the read; its end comes from the germline J gene. The V call is TRBV11-2, the J call TRBJ1-3; tentatively, D is TRBD1 (5 bases). The germline gives CDR1 SGHAT, CDR2 FQNNGV. V was trimmed by 2 bases and J by 4 bases, leaving 9 bases between them. This CDR3 region has 14 residues. The CDR3 loop reads CASSLTRGGNTIYF. The sequenced part of the CDR3 DNA is TGTGCCAGCAGCTTAACCCGGGGGGGAAACACC.

This clone was seen repeatedly, ten times or more. The CDR3 end is not reached by the read, which stops 3 residues before it; the germline J gene fills it in. V is TRBV20-1 and J is TRBJ2-1, with 9 nucleotides matching TRBD2. Germline V CDR1 and CDR2: DFQATT, SNEGSKA (reference sequence). This CDR3 has 14 residues. J lost 9 bases, V lost 5 bases, and 11 bases had no gene match. The sequenced CDR3 bases are TGCAGTGCTCCCGCTAGCGGGAAGCCCAGTGAG. It translates to CSAPASGKPSE. The entire CDR3 protein reads CSAPASGKPSEQFF.

This clone was counted many times. The read ends 3 residues shy of where the CDR3 ends; the end is completed using the germline J gene. The chain joins TRBV29-1 to TRBJ2-1; maybe TRBD1 (6 bases). There are 16 residues in the CDR3. Germline V gene lookup returns CDR1 SQVTM and CDR2 ANQGSEA. V was shortened by 7 bases and J by 8 bases, with 27 bases between the two germline ends. The sequenced CDR3 bases are TGCAGCGCTGGGGAGCAACAGGGAGTCGTCGTCTATGAG. Residues: CSAGEQQGVVVYE. In full, the CDR3 reads CSAGEQQGVVVYEQFF.

In its sample, this clone was seen many times. CDR3 DNA (partial): TGTGCCAGTAGAGTACTAGCGGCTAGCACAGATACG. Translating gives CASRVLAASTDT. The whole CDR3 sequence reads CASRVLAASTDTQYF. The J gene is TRBJ2-3, the V gene TRBV19; 8 bases fit TRBD2. The read halts 3 residues ahead of the CDR3 end, with the missing end drawn from the germline J gene. Trimming took 6 bases from V and 0 from J; bases not matched to a gene: 5. The CDR3 has 15 residues. Germline CDR1 and CDR2: LNHDA and SQIVND (reference sequence).

This clone was recorded at least ten times. The read comes to an end 3 residues before the CDR3 does, leaving the germline J gene to fill in the end. Other DNA sequences within the sample encode an identical CDR3. The chain links TRBV18 to TRBJ1-1, with D possibly matching TRBD1 (6 bases). Germline V gene data show CDR1 as KGHSH and CDR2 as LQKENI. This CDR3 is 14 amino acids long. Trimming took off 2 bases at V and 0 bases at J, with 7 bases between the two ends. CDR3 sequence: CASSPGQLNTEAFF. The DNA read from the CDR3 is TGTGCCAGCTCACCAGGACAGCTGAACACTGAA.

This clone has at least ten counts. The missing CDR3 end, 3 residues past where the read stops, is filled in from the germline J gene. This chain joins TRBV24-1 and TRBJ2-5, with 7 bases fitting TRBD1. The CDR3 length is 14 residues. The ends lost 4 bases at V and 2 bases at J; junction bases unmatched: 3. Germline lookup yields CDR1 KGHDR and CDR2 SFDVKD. The chain's CDR3 is CATSEPDRQETQYF. The sequenced part of the CDR3 DNA is TGTGCCACCAGTGAGCCGGACAGGCAAGAGACC.

This clone was observed at least ten times. The DNA ends 3 residues before the CDR3 does, and the rest of the CDR3 is filled in from the germline J gene. The chain recombines TRBV20-1 with TRBJ2-7, with 14 bases identical to TRBD2. The CDR3 is 14 amino acids. Trimming removed 7 bases from V and 4 bases from J; junction bases left unmatched: 6. Germline V lookup: CDR1 DFQATT, CDR2 SNEGSKA (reference sequence). The CDR3 spells CSGTGLAGGYEQYF. The covered CDR3 bases are TGCAGTGGAACAGGACTAGCGGGAGGATACGAG.

This clone was picked up many times. The read is 3 residues too short to cover the CDR3 end, so that end is filled in from the germline J gene. The chain uses TRBV27 and TRBJ2-3, with 8 bases aligning to TRBD1. The CDR3 runs to 13 residues. Per the germline V gene, CDR1 is MNHEY and CDR2 is SMNVEV (reference sequence). The ends lost 10 bases at V and 4 bases at J; junction bases unmatched: 7. The sequenced CDR3 bases are TGTGCCACCCAGGGGGCCAATTCAGATACG. Translated: CATQGANSDT. Given in full, the CDR3 is CATQGANSDTQYF.

Ten or more counts support this clone. The read ends 3 residues before the CDR3 terminus; that terminus is restored from the germline J gene. V usage is TRBV12-3 or TRBV12-4 and J usage is TRBJ2-5, with 14 bases aligning to TRBD2. The CDR3 has 15 amino acids. V lost 6 bases and J lost 5; bases outside the gene matches: 5. The sequenced part of the CDR3 DNA is TGTGCCAGCAGGAGACTAGCGGGAGGGAAGGAGACC. Its translation is CASRRLAGGKET. The entire CDR3 sequence reads CASRRLAGGKETQYF.

This clone was observed at least ten times. The read finishes 3 residues shy of the CDR3 end, and the germline J gene is used to complete it. The gene calls are TRBV29-1 and TRBJ2-1; D perhaps matches TRBD2 (6 bases). The germline CDR1 and CDR2 sequences are SQVTM and ANQGSEA. The CDR3 spans 17 residues. Trimming shortened V by 1 base and J by 0 bases, and 16 bases separated the two germline ends. The CDR3 loop reads CSVEADRAGHSYNEQFF. Partial CDR3 DNA: TGCAGCGTTGAAGCGGACCGCGCGGGGCACTCCTACAATGAG.

This clone was detected many times. The CDR3 goes on 3 residues after the read ends, and that part is filled in from the germline J gene. The chain uses TRBV12-3 or TRBV12-4 and TRBJ1-5; 7 nucleotides align to TRBD1. Germline trimming cut 3 bases from V and 0 bases from J; bases unmatched to any gene: 14. The CDR3 consists of 19 residues. CDR3 DNA, as far as it was read: TGTGCCAGCAGTTTGAGTCCGGGACAGAGAGGAGATAGCAATCAGCCC. Translation gives CASSLSPGQRGDSNQP. In full, the CDR3 is CASSLSPGQRGDSNQPQHF.

This clone appeared many times. The CDR3 end falls 3 residues outside the read, so it is completed with the germline J gene. The rearrangement joins TRBV7-2 to TRBJ1-5; the match to TRBD1 covers 10 bases. The germline gives CDR1 SGHTA, CDR2 FQGNSA. V trimming: 3 bases; J trimming: 2 bases; junction bases outside the gene matches: 1. The CDR3 is 15 amino acids. CDR3 region: CASSLTGGGNQPQHF. The DNA read from the CDR3 is TGTGCCAGCAGCTTGACAGGGGGCGGCAATCAGCCC. The whole variable domain, filled in from reference TRBV7-2 and TRBJ1-5, reads GAGVSQSPSNKVTEKGKDVELRCDPISGHTALYWYRQSLGQGLEFLIYFQGNSAPDKSGLPSDRFSAERTGGSVSTLTIQRTQQEDSAVYLCASSLTGGGNQPQHFGDGTRLSIL.

On this clone: The CDR3 end lies 3 residues beyond the end of the read and is filled in from the germline J gene. This chain links TRBV29-1 with TRBJ2-3; D gene ambiguous. The CDR3 length is 16 residues. Germline lookup yields CDR1 SQVTM and CDR2 ANQGSEA. V lost 2 bases, J lost 4 bases, and 19 bases lay in between. CDR3 DNA (partial): TGCAGCGTTGAATTTGTAGAACCCCCTGCGGCAGATACG. This encodes CSVEFVEPPAADT. The whole CDR3 sequence reads CSVEFVEPPAADTQYF.

This clone showed up many times. An end of the junction differs from the germline gene, which may be a read error. The CDR3 extends 3 residues past the end of the read, so its final part is completed from the germline J gene. This chain joins TRBV7-9 and TRBJ1-2; TRBD1 aligns across 7 bases. CDR1 SEHNR and CDR2 FQNEAQ come from the germline V gene (reference sequence). CDR3 length: 15 amino acids. CDR3 protein: CVSRIRQGGDYGYTF. The sequenced part of the CDR3 DNA is TGTGTCAGCAGGATACGACAGGGAGGGGACTATGGC. Variable domain in full (rest from reference TRBV7-9 and TRBJ1-2): DTGVSQNPRHKITKRGQNVTFRCDPISEHNRLYWYRQTLGQGPEFLTYFQNEAQLEKSRLLSDRFSAERPKGSFSTLEIQRTEQGDSAMYLCVSRIRQGGDYGYTFGSGTRLTVV.

This clone was observed many times. The read gets to within 3 residues of the CDR3 end, and the germline J gene fills in the rest. V usage is TRBV20-1 and J usage is TRBJ2-6; no definite D call. Germline values: CDR1 DFQATT, CDR2 SNEGSKA (reference sequence). This CDR3 is 15 amino acids long. V dropped 3 bases and J dropped 3 bases, with 12 bases sitting between them. CDR3 residues: CSASRLAVGANVLTF. Partial CDR3 DNA: TGCAGTGCTAGTCGGTTGGCGGTTGGGGCCAACGTC.

This clone was found many times. From the germline J gene comes the end of the CDR3, since the read stops 3 residues before it. The chain is built from TRBV20-1 and TRBJ1-1, with D perhaps matching TRBD1 (6 bases). Germline V gene lookup returns CDR1 DFQATT and CDR2 SNEGSKA (reference sequence). The CDR3 has 15 residues. The V end lost 0 bases, the J end lost 4 bases, and 15 bases lay between the germline ends. Incomplete CDR3 DNA: TGCAGTGCTAGAGATCTGAAGGGGGGGGCCACTGAA. Translation: CSARDLKGGATE. The entire CDR3 sequence reads CSARDLKGGATEAFF.

This clone was seen repeatedly, ten times or more. The CDR3 end is not reached by the read, which stops 3 residues before it; the germline J gene fills it in. The chain carries TRBV9 and TRBJ2-1; 9 nucleotides match TRBD2. This CDR3 region has 15 residues. The junction had 6 bases not matched to a gene; V was cut back by 0 bases and J by 8 bases. Germline V gene data show CDR1 as SGDLS and CDR2 as YYNGEE. The CDR3 bases that were read are TGTGCCAGCAGCGTAGGGGCTAGCGGGACGTATGAG. Its translation: CASSVGASGTYE. The complete CDR3 sequence is CASSVGASGTYEQFF.

This clone was observed at least ten times. The read comes to an end 3 residues before the CDR3 does, leaving the germline J gene to fill in the end. The chain couples TRBV20-1 to TRBJ2-7; TRBD2 agrees at 7 bases. This CDR3 region has 12 residues. V was pared by 8 bases and J by 0 bases, with 4 bases of the junction left unmatched. From germline, CDR1 is DFQATT and CDR2 SNEGSKA (reference sequence). This CDR3 is CSSKRGSYEQYF. The CDR3 bases that were read are TGCAGTTCGAAGCGGGGCTCCTACGAG.

This clone came up many times. The CDR3 is cut off 3 residues early in the read; its end comes from the germline J gene. The chain employs TRBV20-1 and TRBJ2-1; D is possibly TRBD2 (6 bases). Trimming pared 5 bases from V and 8 bases from J, leaving 13 bases between. CDR3 size: 12 residues. CDR1 and CDR2 (germline): DFQATT, SNEGSKA (reference sequence). The part of the CDR3 DNA that was read is TGCAGTGCTGAGGGCGGCGGGGATGAG. It translates to CSAEGGGDE. The whole CDR3 region reads CSAEGGGDEQFF.

The sample holds many counts of this clone. Read coverage stops 3 residues before the CDR3 terminus; the germline J gene supplies the remainder. The chain has TRBV4-1 and TRBJ2-5; a weak D match, TRBD2 (6 bases). The CDR3 sequence is 15 residues long. Germline lookup yields CDR1 MGHRA and CDR2 YSYEKL. Trimming took off 2 bases at V and 1 base at J, with 11 bases between the two ends. The sequenced part of the CDR3 DNA is TGCGCCAGCAGCCAATCGTTAGCGGTCCAAGAGACC. Protein: CASSQSLAVQET. The CDR3 reads in full as CASSQSLAVQETQYF.